A selection of T cell receptor beta chains follows, all from one sample in a study of blood T cell repertoires in COVID-19. Some clones are missing from TCRdb's copy, which holds only in-frame ones; the method was immunoSEQ multiplex PCR. The sample consists of approximately 270,000 clones, around 93% of them appearing once. Sequencing was done on a sample of PBMCs or T cells enriched from blood (not recorded which). The receptors were gathered from a middle-aged man who had been exposed to COVID-19. CDR3s include the opening cysteine and the closing phenylalanine or tryptophan. A D gene is named only where the DNA matches it firmly. Size is stated for part of the rows, as once, few or many counts, or as a class when the clone is expanded.

CDR3 length: 19
J gene: TRBJ2-7
D gene: TRBD2
V gene: TRBV14
clone size: -
CDR3 DNA: TGTGCCAGCAGCCCCCTAATCGGGACTAGCGGGGTCAACTCCTACGAGCAGTACTTC
CDR3 protein: CASSPLIGTSGVNSYEQYF

CDR3 length: 16
J gene: TRBJ2-3
D gene: -
V gene: TRBV14
clone size: -
CDR3 DNA: TGTGCCAGCAGCCAAGACGTGGGAGTTCTTACAGATACGCAGTATTTT
CDR3 protein: CASSQDVGVLTDTQYF

CDR3 length: 17
J gene: TRBJ2-2
D gene: TRBD1
V gene: TRBV24-1
clone size: -
CDR3 DNA: TGTGCCACCAGTGATTACTCCGACAGGGGGAACACCGGGGAGCTGTTTTTT
CDR3 protein: CATSDYSDRGNTGELFF

CDR3 length: 17
J gene: TRBJ2-7
D gene: TRBD2
V gene: TRBV5-6
clone size: -
CDR3 DNA: TGTGCCAGCAGCTCCCGGTTACTAGCGGGAGACCAGAACGAGCAGTACTTC
CDR3 protein: CASSSRLLAGDQNEQYF

CDR3 length: 15
J gene: TRBJ1-4
D gene: -
V gene: TRBV2
clone size: -
CDR3 DNA: TGTGCCAGCAGTGAACTCACAGGGACTAATGAAAAACTGTTTTTT
CDR3 protein: CASSELTGTNEKLFF

CDR3 length: 13
J gene: TRBJ2-3
D gene: TRBD1
V gene: TRBV2
clone size: -
CDR3 DNA: TGCCGAGGGACAGGGTACAGCACAGATACGCAGTATTTT
CDR3 protein: CRGTGYSTDTQYF

CDR3 length: 14
J gene: TRBJ2-1
D gene: TRBD2
V gene: TRBV9
clone size: -
CDR3 DNA: TGTGCCAGCAGCTCTACGGGAGGGAACAATGAGCAGTTCTTC
CDR3 protein: CASSSTGGNNEQFF

CDR3 length: 14
J gene: TRBJ1-2
D gene: TRBD1
V gene: TRBV5-5
clone size: -
CDR3 DNA: TGTGCCAGCAGCGCTGGACAGGGTGCCTATGGCTACACCTTC
CDR3 protein: CASSAGQGAYGYTF

CDR3 length: 14
J gene: TRBJ1-4
D gene: -
V gene: TRBV7-6
clone size: -
CDR3 DNA: TGTGCCAGCAGCTTAGGAGGTAGAGGCGAAAAACTGTTTTTT
CDR3 protein: CASSLGGRGEKLFF

CDR3 length: 13
J gene: TRBJ1-1
D gene: -
V gene: TRBV6-4
clone size: few
CDR3 DNA: TGTGCCAGCAGCCCAGACAGTAACACTGAAGCTTTCTTT
CDR3 protein: CASSPDSNTEAFF

CDR3 length: 15
J gene: TRBJ2-7
D gene: TRBD1
V gene: TRBV5-1
clone size: once
CDR3 DNA: TGCGCCAGCAGTTTCGGGGGGACAGGGTACCACGAGCAGTACTTC
CDR3 protein: CASSFGGTGYHEQYF

CDR3 length: 11
J gene: TRBJ1-2
D gene: -
V gene: TRBV19
clone size: -
CDR3 DNA: TGTGCCAGTAGAGAGGGATATGGCTACACCTTC
CDR3 protein: CASREGYGYTF

CDR3 length: 15
J gene: TRBJ2-1
D gene: TRBD2
V gene: TRBV5-1
clone size: -
CDR3 DNA: TGCGCCAGTTTCCTAGCGGGAGGAGGCTACAATGAGCAGTTCTTC
CDR3 protein: CASFLAGGGYNEQFF

CDR3 length: 14
J gene: TRBJ1-4
D gene: TRBD1
V gene: TRBV28
clone size: -
CDR3 DNA: TGTGCCAGCAGCTGGGACAGGGATGGTGAAAAACTGTTTTTT
CDR3 protein: CASSWDRDGEKLFF

CDR3 length: 18
J gene: TRBJ1-2
D gene: -
V gene: TRBV9
clone size: -
CDR3 DNA: TGTGCCAGCAGCGTAGCCTTGACAGCTGGGGCATCTAACTATGGCTACACCTTC
CDR3 protein: CASSVALTAGASNYGYTF

CDR3 length: 15
J gene: TRBJ2-5
D gene: -
V gene: TRBV5-4
clone size: -
CDR3 DNA: TGTGCCAGCAGCTTGAATACAGACCCAGGGGAGACCCAGTACTTC
CDR3 protein: CASSLNTDPGETQYF

CDR3 length: 15
J gene: TRBJ2-7
D gene: -
V gene: TRBV19
clone size: -
CDR3 DNA: TGTGCCAGTAGACCGACAGGCTATTCTTCCTACGAGCAGTACTTC
CDR3 protein: CASRPTGYSSYEQYF

CDR3 length: 16
J gene: TRBJ2-2
D gene: TRBD2
V gene: TRBV28
clone size: -
CDR3 DNA: TGTGCCACCGTTAAAGGACTAGCGGGAGTCACCGGGGAGCTGTTTTTT
CDR3 protein: CATVKGLAGVTGELFF

CDR3 length: 14
J gene: TRBJ2-5
D gene: TRBD2
V gene: TRBV7-9
clone size: -
CDR3 DNA: TGTGCCAGCAGACTTAGCGGGAACCAAGAGACCCAGTACTTC
CDR3 protein: CASRLSGNQETQYF

CDR3 length: 17
J gene: TRBJ1-3
D gene: TRBD1
V gene: TRBV2
clone size: -
CDR3 DNA: TGTGCCAGCAGGGCGACAGGGTGGGAACTCTCTGGAAACACCATATATTTT
CDR3 protein: CASRATGWELSGNTIYF

CDR3 length: 15
J gene: TRBJ2-1
D gene: -
V gene: TRBV11-1
clone size: few
CDR3 DNA: TGTGCCAGCCGCCGAGAGCGGGTACAGTCCAATGAGCAGTTCTTC
CDR3 protein: CASRRERVQSNEQFF

CDR3 length: 16
J gene: TRBJ2-2
D gene: TRBD1
V gene: TRBV27
clone size: -
CDR3 DNA: TGTGCCAGCAGTTTATCGACAGGGGGGAGCACCGGGGAGCTGTTTTTT
CDR3 protein: CASSLSTGGSTGELFF

CDR3 length: 15
J gene: TRBJ1-2
D gene: -
V gene: TRBV3-1/TRBV3-2
clone size: -
CDR3 DNA: TGTGCCAGCAGCTCCGTCGAGGGGGCTAACTATGGCTACACCTTC
CDR3 protein: CASSSVEGANYGYTF

CDR3 length: 13
J gene: TRBJ1-1
D gene: -
V gene: TRBV28
clone size: -
CDR3 DNA: TGTGCCAGCAGTTTGGGAGCAGAGGTCCTAGCTTTCTTT
CDR3 protein: CASSLGAEVLAFF

CDR3 length: 13
J gene: TRBJ2-7
D gene: -
V gene: TRBV29-1
clone size: -
CDR3 DNA: TGCAGCGTTGACACGACAGGACCCTACGAGCAGTACTTC
CDR3 protein: CSVDTTGPYEQYF

CDR3 length: 9
J gene: TRBJ1-1
D gene: -
V gene: TRBV7-9
clone size: once
CDR3 DNA: TGTGCCAGCAGCCATGAAGCTTTCTTT
CDR3 protein: CASSHEAFF

CDR3 length: 13
J gene: TRBJ1-1
D gene: -
V gene: TRBV2
clone size: -
CDR3 DNA: TGTGCCAGCACTGCAGTCATGAACACTGAAGCTTTCTTT
CDR3 protein: CASTAVMNTEAFF

CDR3 length: 15
J gene: TRBJ1-1
D gene: -
V gene: TRBV2
clone size: -
CDR3 DNA: TGTGCCAGCAGTGACGGGAGGGGGGGCGGTTCTGAAGCTTTCTTT
CDR3 protein: CASSDGRGGGSEAFF

CDR3 length: 15
J gene: TRBJ2-5
D gene: TRBD2
V gene: TRBV11-2
clone size: once
CDR3 DNA: TGTGCCAGCAGCCAACTTAGGGCGGGAGTTGAGACCCAGTACTTC
CDR3 protein: CASSQLRAGVETQYF

CDR3 length: 13
J gene: TRBJ2-1
D gene: -
V gene: TRBV19
clone size: -
CDR3 DNA: TGTGCCAGTACATCGGGGGTATACAATGAGCAGTTCTTC
CDR3 protein: CASTSGVYNEQFF

CDR3 length: 13
J gene: TRBJ1-2
D gene: TRBD1
V gene: TRBV28
clone size: -
CDR3 DNA: TGTGCCAGCAGTTCCCCGGACAGGGCTCGCTACACCTTC
CDR3 protein: CASSSPDRARYTF

CDR3 length: 13
J gene: TRBJ1-3
D gene: -
V gene: TRBV29-1
clone size: once
CDR3 DNA: TGCAGCGTTGAAGGGACAGTTGGAAACACCATATATTTT
CDR3 protein: CSVEGTVGNTIYF

CDR3 length: 20
J gene: TRBJ2-7
D gene: TRBD1
V gene: TRBV4-1
clone size: -
CDR3 DNA: TGCGCCAGCAGCCCCGGCGGGGACAGGGCTCGACGACACAGCTCCTACGAGCAGTACTTC
CDR3 protein: CASSPGGDRARRHSSYEQYF

CDR3 length: 14
J gene: TRBJ1-1
D gene: -
V gene: TRBV28
clone size: -
CDR3 DNA: TGTGCCAGCAGTTTACAGGGGCGCGGCACTGAAGCTTTCTTT
CDR3 protein: CASSLQGRGTEAFF

CDR3 length: 15
J gene: TRBJ1-5
D gene: TRBD1
V gene: TRBV11-2
clone size: -
CDR3 DNA: TGTGCCAGCAGCAAGGGGACAGGGGGCGGTCAGCCCCAGCATTTT
CDR3 protein: CASSKGTGGGQPQHF

CDR3 length: 11
J gene: TRBJ1-2
D gene: -
V gene: TRBV20-1
clone size: -
CDR3 DNA: TGCAGTGCCGAGTACCCCCCTGGCTACACCTTC
CDR3 protein: CSAEYPPGYTF

CDR3 length: 12
J gene: TRBJ2-5
D gene: -
V gene: TRBV27
clone size: -
CDR3 DNA: TGTGCCAGCATTGATAGCCAAGAGACCCAGTACTTC
CDR3 protein: CASIDSQETQYF

CDR3 length: 16
J gene: TRBJ2-7
D gene: TRBD2
V gene: TRBV13
clone size: -
CDR3 DNA: TGTGCCAGCAGCCCAGGAGGGACTAGCGGGATCTACGAGCAGTACTTC
CDR3 protein: CASSPGGTSGIYEQYF

CDR3 length: 15
J gene: TRBJ2-1
D gene: TRBD1
V gene: TRBV5-1
clone size: -
CDR3 DNA: TGCGCCAGCAGCGAAGGCCCCCAGGGGGCTAATGAGCAGTTCTTC
CDR3 protein: CASSEGPQGANEQFF

CDR3 length: 17
J gene: TRBJ2-2
D gene: TRBD2
V gene: TRBV7-9
clone size: -
CDR3 DNA: TGTGCCAGCAGCTTGGGCCTAGCGGGAGCGAACACCGGGGAGCTGTTTTTT
CDR3 protein: CASSLGLAGANTGELFF

CDR3 length: 16
J gene: TRBJ1-5
D gene: -
V gene: TRBV19
clone size: -
CDR3 DNA: TGTGCCAGTAGTATAAGTTTCACAGTTACTTCACAGCCCCAGCATTTT
CDR3 protein: CASSISFTVTSQPQHF

CDR3 length: 16
J gene: TRBJ2-3
D gene: -
V gene: TRBV5-4
clone size: -
CDR3 DNA: TGTGCCAGCAGCTCTCCGTGGGACAGCGGGACAGATACGCAGTATTTT
CDR3 protein: CASSSPWDSGTDTQYF

CDR3 length: 11
J gene: TRBJ2-3
D gene: -
V gene: TRBV20-1
clone size: -
CDR3 DNA: TGCAGTGCTCCATCCGCGGATACGCAGTATTTT
CDR3 protein: CSAPSADTQYF

CDR3 length: 12
J gene: TRBJ1-1
D gene: -
V gene: TRBV11-2
clone size: -
CDR3 DNA: TGTGCCAGCAGCTTAGCGGTGACTGAAGCTTTCTTT
CDR3 protein: CASSLAVTEAFF

CDR3 length: 15
J gene: TRBJ2-5
D gene: TRBD2
V gene: TRBV5-1
clone size: -
CDR3 DNA: TGCGCCAGCAGCCCGACACAAAGGACTAGCGAGACCCAGTACTTC
CDR3 protein: CASSPTQRTSETQYF

CDR3 length: 16
J gene: TRBJ2-1
D gene: TRBD2
V gene: TRBV27
clone size: -
CDR3 DNA: TGTGCCAGCAGTTTAACTAGCGGAAGCTCCTACAATGAGCAGTTCTTC
CDR3 protein: CASSLTSGSSYNEQFF

CDR3 length: 15
J gene: TRBJ1-6
D gene: -
V gene: TRBV28
clone size: -
CDR3 DNA: TGTGCCAGCAGTTTGGGGCAGGGAAATAATTCACCCCTCCACTTT
CDR3 protein: CASSLGQGNNSPLHF

CDR3 length: 15
J gene: TRBJ1-1
D gene: -
V gene: TRBV7-3
clone size: -
CDR3 DNA: TGTGCCAGCAGCTTAAACGGCAACAGGAACACTGAAGCTTTCTTT
CDR3 protein: CASSLNGNRNTEAFF

CDR3 length: 11
J gene: TRBJ1-4
D gene: -
V gene: TRBV24-1
clone size: -
CDR3 DNA: TGTGCCACGTCAAGCGAGGGAAAACTGTTTTTT
CDR3 protein: CATSSEGKLFF

CDR3 length: 9
J gene: TRBJ1-2
D gene: -
V gene: TRBV28
clone size: -
CDR3 DNA: TGTGCCAGCGGACAGAGGTACACCTTC
CDR3 protein: CASGQRYTF

CDR3 length: 16
J gene: TRBJ2-7
D gene: -
V gene: TRBV4-3
clone size: many
CDR3 DNA: TGCGCCAGCAGCCAAGGGGCTAGCCCCCATGTGGAAGAGCAGTACTTC
CDR3 protein: CASSQGASPHVEEQYF